A selection of T cell receptor beta chains follows, all from one sample in a study of blood T cell repertoires in COVID-19. TCRdb keeps only in-frame clones here, not all; method: immunoSEQ multiplex PCR. The data contain roughly 110,000 clones, around 80% of them singletons. Sequencing was done on a sample of peripheral blood. The receptor set was obtained from a woman between 65 and 79 years old with acute or convalescent COVID-19. Both conserved end residues are part of each CDR3. D genes are given only for firm matches. Some rows have no size entry. The others give once, few or many, or a class for an expanded clone.

v_call: TRBV15; cdr3_length: 15; clone_size: .; j_call: TRBJ1-2; d_call: .; cdr3_aa: CATSRTVGGRYGYTF; cdr3_nt: TGTGCCACCAGCAGGACTGTGGGGGGTCGATATGGCTACACCTTC
v_call: TRBV7-7; cdr3_length: 15; clone_size: once; j_call: TRBJ2-7; d_call: .; cdr3_aa: CASSQGLHGTYEQYF; cdr3_nt: TGTGCCAGCAGCCAGGGGCTTCACGGGACCTACGAGCAGTACTTC
v_call: TRBV2; cdr3_length: 16; clone_size: once; j_call: TRBJ2-2; d_call: .; cdr3_aa: CASSEEDISNTGELFF; cdr3_nt: TGTGCCAGCAGTGAAGAGGACATTTCGAACACCGGGGAGCTGTTTTTT
v_call: TRBV2; cdr3_length: 17; clone_size: .; j_call: TRBJ1-5; d_call: TRBD1; cdr3_aa: CASRRTGALNSNQPQHF; cdr3_nt: TGTGCCAGCAGGCGAACAGGGGCCCTAAATAGCAATCAGCCCCAGCATTTT
v_call: TRBV5-1; cdr3_length: 15; clone_size: .; j_call: TRBJ2-1; d_call: TRBD1; cdr3_aa: CASSPSPGTGIEQFF; cdr3_nt: TGCGCCAGCAGCCCAAGTCCCGGGACAGGGATTGAGCAGTTCTTC
v_call: TRBV6-5; cdr3_length: 14; clone_size: .; j_call: TRBJ2-3; d_call: TRBD2; cdr3_aa: CASLEAGGTDTQYF; cdr3_nt: TGTGCCAGTCTTGAAGCGGGGGGCACAGATACGCAGTATTTT
v_call: TRBV5-4; cdr3_length: 16; clone_size: .; j_call: TRBJ2-3; d_call: TRBD2; cdr3_aa: CASSLRTSGSTDTQYF; cdr3_nt: TGTGCCAGCAGCCTCAGGACTAGCGGGTCCACAGATACGCAGTATTTT
v_call: TRBV28; cdr3_length: 13; clone_size: .; j_call: TRBJ1-3; d_call: .; cdr3_aa: CASSFGQPATIYF; cdr3_nt: TGTGCCAGCAGTTTCGGACAGCCCGCCACCATATATTTT
v_call: TRBV5-4; cdr3_length: 15; clone_size: .; j_call: TRBJ2-7; d_call: .; cdr3_aa: CASSLEIGGSYEQYF; cdr3_nt: TGTGCCAGCAGCTTGGAGATAGGGGGCTCCTACGAGCAGTACTTC
v_call: TRBV4-2; cdr3_length: 12; clone_size: medium-sized; j_call: TRBJ2-1; d_call: .; cdr3_aa: CASSQGVNEQFF; cdr3_nt: TGTGCCAGCAGCCAAGGAGTGAATGAGCAGTTCTTC
v_call: TRBV27; cdr3_length: 15; clone_size: .; j_call: TRBJ2-5; d_call: TRBD2; cdr3_aa: CASGRGKPRQETQYF; cdr3_nt: TGTGCCAGCGGGAGGGGAAAACCGAGACAAGAGACCCAGTACTTC
v_call: TRBV5-1; cdr3_length: 15; clone_size: .; j_call: TRBJ2-2; d_call: TRBD2; cdr3_aa: CASSLGLADTGELFF; cdr3_nt: TGCGCCAGCAGCTTGGGACTAGCTGACACCGGGGAGCTGTTTTTT
v_call: TRBV6-5; cdr3_length: 13; clone_size: once; j_call: TRBJ2-2; d_call: .; cdr3_aa: CAGREWGAGELFF; cdr3_nt: TGTGCCGGTCGGGAGTGGGGGGCCGGGGAGCTGTTTTTT
v_call: TRBV7-4; cdr3_length: 16; clone_size: .; j_call: TRBJ1-5; d_call: .; cdr3_aa: CASSRLLEVGNQPQHF; cdr3_nt: TGTGCCAGCAGCCGCCTCTTGGAGGTGGGGAATCAGCCCCAGCATTTT
v_call: TRBV6-6; cdr3_length: 15; clone_size: .; j_call: TRBJ1-5; d_call: .; cdr3_aa: CASSQDSPTIQPQHF; cdr3_nt: TGTGCCAGCAGCCAGGACAGCCCAACCATCCAGCCCCAGCATTTT
v_call: TRBV24-1; cdr3_length: 16; clone_size: .; j_call: TRBJ2-7; d_call: TRBD1; cdr3_aa: CATSGPAQGNGYEQYF; cdr3_nt: TGTGCCACCAGTGGGCCAGCACAGGGGAATGGCTACGAGCAGTACTTC
v_call: TRBV19; cdr3_length: 14; clone_size: .; j_call: TRBJ1-1; d_call: .; cdr3_aa: CASSSTGRWTEAFF; cdr3_nt: TGTGCCAGTAGTTCCACGGGGAGATGGACTGAAGCTTTCTTT
v_call: TRBV11-2; cdr3_length: 13; clone_size: .; j_call: TRBJ2-1; d_call: TRBD1; cdr3_aa: CASSLDRYNEQFF; cdr3_nt: TGTGCCAGCAGCCTGGACAGGTACAATGAGCAGTTCTTC
v_call: TRBV29-1; cdr3_length: 12; clone_size: .; j_call: TRBJ2-1; d_call: .; cdr3_aa: CSVISGQTVQFF; cdr3_nt: TGCAGCGTTATTTCCGGACAGACGGTGCAGTTCTTC
v_call: TRBV11-2; cdr3_length: 16; clone_size: .; j_call: TRBJ2-5; d_call: TRBD2; cdr3_aa: CASSLQRGRFGETQYF; cdr3_nt: TGTGCCAGCAGCTTACAGCGCGGGAGATTTGGGGAGACCCAGTACTTC
v_call: TRBV19; cdr3_length: 11; clone_size: .; j_call: TRBJ1-1; d_call: .; cdr3_aa: CASTGNTEAFF; cdr3_nt: TGTGCCAGTACAGGGAACACTGAAGCTTTCTTT
v_call: TRBV9; cdr3_length: 16; clone_size: .; j_call: TRBJ2-2; d_call: TRBD2; cdr3_aa: CASSVAGGANTGELFF; cdr3_nt: TGTGCCAGCAGCGTAGCTGGGGGGGCGAACACCGGGGAGCTGTTTTTT
v_call: TRBV6-5; cdr3_length: 13; clone_size: .; j_call: TRBJ1-2; d_call: .; cdr3_aa: CASSYSGGFGYTF; cdr3_nt: TGTGCCAGCAGTTACTCGGGAGGGTTTGGCTACACCTTC
v_call: TRBV5-1; cdr3_length: 14; clone_size: .; j_call: TRBJ2-7; d_call: .; cdr3_aa: CASSPWTPTYEQYF; cdr3_nt: TGCGCCAGCAGCCCGTGGACACCCACCTACGAGCAGTACTTC
v_call: TRBV7-9; cdr3_length: 14; clone_size: once; j_call: TRBJ1-4; d_call: .; cdr3_aa: CASSRREGLEKLFF; cdr3_nt: TGTGCCAGCAGCCGCCGGGAGGGTCTCGAAAAACTGTTTTTT
v_call: TRBV28; cdr3_length: 17; clone_size: few; j_call: TRBJ2-3; d_call: TRBD2; cdr3_aa: CASSLSLAGVGRDTQYF; cdr3_nt: TGTGCCAGCAGTTTAAGCCTAGCGGGAGTCGGTAGAGATACGCAGTATTTT
v_call: TRBV7-9; cdr3_length: 15; clone_size: .; j_call: TRBJ2-2; d_call: TRBD1; cdr3_aa: CASSLRTGVSGELFF; cdr3_nt: TGTGCCAGCAGCTTACGGACAGGGGTCAGCGGGGAGCTGTTTTTT
v_call: TRBV3-1/TRBV3-2; cdr3_length: 14; clone_size: .; j_call: TRBJ1-3; d_call: .; cdr3_aa: CASSQGQGGNTIYF; cdr3_nt: TGTGCCAGCAGCCAAGGGCAGGGAGGAAACACCATATATTTT
v_call: TRBV25-1; cdr3_length: 14; clone_size: .; j_call: TRBJ1-4; d_call: .; cdr3_aa: CATSRTELNEKLFF; cdr3_nt: TGTGCCACCTCACGGACAGAACTAAATGAAAAACTGTTTTTT
v_call: TRBV5-1; cdr3_length: 13; clone_size: .; j_call: TRBJ1-1; d_call: .; cdr3_aa: CASSFLENTEAFF; cdr3_nt: TGCGCCAGCAGCTTCCTAGAGAACACTGAAGCTTTCTTT
v_call: TRBV4-1; cdr3_length: 15; clone_size: .; j_call: TRBJ1-2; d_call: .; cdr3_aa: CASSQDPGGPYGYTF; cdr3_nt: TGCGCCAGCAGCCAAGACCCGGGGGGCCCCTATGGCTACACCTTC
v_call: TRBV5-1; cdr3_length: 12; clone_size: .; j_call: TRBJ2-3; d_call: .; cdr3_aa: CASSPKTDTQYF; cdr3_nt: TGCGCCAGCAGCCCTAAGACAGATACGCAGTATTTT
v_call: TRBV11-2; cdr3_length: 12; clone_size: .; j_call: TRBJ2-2; d_call: .; cdr3_aa: CASSLDLGELFF; cdr3_nt: TGTGCCAGCAGCTTAGATCTTGGGGAGCTGTTTTTT
v_call: TRBV11-2; cdr3_length: 17; clone_size: once; j_call: TRBJ2-5; d_call: TRBD2; cdr3_aa: CASSLEGLAGGQETQYF; cdr3_nt: TGTGCCAGCAGCTTAGAGGGACTAGCGGGGGGCCAAGAGACCCAGTACTTC
v_call: TRBV6-5; cdr3_length: 15; clone_size: .; j_call: TRBJ2-1; d_call: .; cdr3_aa: CASRSPGSSYNEQFF; cdr3_nt: TGTGCCAGCAGGAGCCCAGGAAGCTCCTACAATGAGCAGTTCTTC
v_call: TRBV24-1; cdr3_length: 16; clone_size: .; j_call: TRBJ2-1; d_call: TRBD2; cdr3_aa: CATAWRGLAGVWEQFF; cdr3_nt: TGTGCCACCGCTTGGAGGGGACTAGCGGGAGTTTGGGAGCAGTTCTTC
v_call: TRBV29-1; cdr3_length: 15; clone_size: .; j_call: TRBJ2-7; d_call: TRBD1; cdr3_aa: CSVEMGQRNSYEQYF; cdr3_nt: TGCAGCGTTGAAATGGGACAGAGAAACTCCTACGAGCAGTACTTC
v_call: TRBV9; cdr3_length: 16; clone_size: .; j_call: TRBJ2-2; d_call: TRBD2; cdr3_aa: CASTALAGADTGELFF; cdr3_nt: TGTGCCAGCACCGCCCTAGCGGGGGCCGACACCGGGGAGCTGTTTTTT
v_call: TRBV27; cdr3_length: 13; clone_size: .; j_call: TRBJ1-2; d_call: .; cdr3_aa: CASSLSQGFGYTF; cdr3_nt: TGTGCCAGCAGTTTATCACAGGGTTTCGGCTACACCTTC
v_call: TRBV2; cdr3_length: 18; clone_size: few; j_call: TRBJ2-3; d_call: TRBD2; cdr3_aa: CASSEAGTSGSPPDTQYF; cdr3_nt: TGTGCCAGCAGTGAAGCGGGGACTAGCGGGAGTCCCCCAGATACGCAGTATTTT
v_call: TRBV18; cdr3_length: 16; clone_size: .; j_call: TRBJ1-1; d_call: .; cdr3_aa: CASSPSGGWGNTEAFF; cdr3_nt: TGTGCCAGCTCACCATCGGGGGGCTGGGGAAACACTGAAGCTTTCTTT
v_call: TRBV13; cdr3_length: 15; clone_size: .; j_call: TRBJ2-3; d_call: TRBD2; cdr3_aa: CASSTPSGGTDTQYF; cdr3_nt: TGTGCCAGCAGCACACCTAGCGGGGGCACAGATACGCAGTATTTT
v_call: TRBV19; cdr3_length: 17; clone_size: .; j_call: TRBJ1-5; d_call: .; cdr3_aa: CASSIVSHRNSNQPQHF; cdr3_nt: TGTGCCAGTAGTATAGTTTCCCACAGAAATAGCAATCAGCCCCAGCATTTT
v_call: TRBV5-6; cdr3_length: 14; clone_size: .; j_call: TRBJ1-1; d_call: .; cdr3_aa: CASSLGHLNTEAFF; cdr3_nt: TGTGCCAGCAGCTTGGGACATTTGAACACTGAAGCTTTCTTT
v_call: TRBV6-2/TRBV6-3; cdr3_length: 18; clone_size: .; j_call: TRBJ2-1; d_call: TRBD2; cdr3_aa: CASSYLAGGQSSYNEQFF; cdr3_nt: TGTGCCAGCAGTTACCTAGCGGGAGGCCAGAGCTCCTACAATGAGCAGTTCTTC
v_call: TRBV29-1; cdr3_length: 15; clone_size: .; j_call: TRBJ2-2; d_call: TRBD2; cdr3_aa: CSVREGPANTGELFF; cdr3_nt: TGCAGCGTTAGGGAGGGTCCGGCGAACACCGGGGAGCTGTTTTTT
v_call: TRBV19; cdr3_length: 15; clone_size: .; j_call: TRBJ1-1; d_call: TRBD1; cdr3_aa: CASRRGTGGLTEAFF; cdr3_nt: TGTGCCAGTCGAAGAGGGACAGGAGGGTTGACTGAAGCTTTCTTT
v_call: TRBV7-9; cdr3_length: 14; clone_size: .; j_call: TRBJ2-1; d_call: TRBD1; cdr3_aa: CASSKRQGADEQFF; cdr3_nt: TGTGCCAGCAGCAAGCGTCAGGGGGCCGATGAGCAGTTCTTC
v_call: TRBV19; cdr3_length: 15; clone_size: .; j_call: TRBJ1-2; d_call: TRBD1; cdr3_aa: CASSTPGTGNYGYTF; cdr3_nt: TGTGCCAGTAGTACCCCAGGGACAGGGAACTATGGCTACACCTTC
v_call: TRBV7-8; cdr3_length: 16; clone_size: .; j_call: TRBJ2-7; d_call: .; cdr3_aa: CASSLAPREDSYEQYF; cdr3_nt: TGTGCCAGCAGCTTAGCCCCCAGGGAGGATTCCTACGAGCAGTACTTC
v_call: TRBV3-1/TRBV3-2; cdr3_length: 15; clone_size: .; j_call: TRBJ1-2; d_call: .; cdr3_aa: CASSQGSGRFYGYTF; cdr3_nt: TGTGCCAGCAGCCAAGGATCAGGGAGGTTCTATGGCTACACCTTC
v_call: TRBV11-2; cdr3_length: 16; clone_size: .; j_call: TRBJ2-7; d_call: .; cdr3_aa: CASSLDSGGTPYEQYF; cdr3_nt: TGTGCCAGCAGCTTAGATTCCGGGGGAACTCCCTACGAGCAGTACTTC